The clone carrying this TCR beta chain was seen more than once but under ten times. Its antigen is unidentified. The source of the sample is a study of Ad26.COV2.S vaccination and SARS-CoV-2 variants. Background on the study: The donor belonged to the COV1001 Ad26.COV2.S trial arm.

From germline, CDR1 is GTSNPN and CDR2 SVGIG (reference sequence). With 8 bases clipped from V and 6 bases from J, the junction kept 6 bases outside the gene matches. CDR3 length: 13 residues. The protocol was immunoSEQ multiplex PCR, while the TCRdb copy is restricted to in-frame clones and leaves out a portion. The top ten clones hold approximately 1.5% of a sample with about 680,000 clones, about 89% of them seen once. General study points: Reported post-vaccination CD8+ and CD4+ T cell responses to spike showed substantial breadth.

Treatment: roughly 20 received Ad26.COV2.S at low or high dose, single or two shots; a few received placebo; per-sample allocation not given. The samples were gathered on day 63 after the first injection of vaccine or placebo. The vaccine delivered Wuhan-strain SARS-CoV-2 spike through an Ad26 vector. This chain connects TRBV30 to TRBJ2-7; 14 bases fit TRBD2. The source material was peripheral blood, sampled in a trial of Ad26.COV2.S vaccine versus placebo. The receptor's source is a person between 18 and 65 years old who received the Ad26.COV2.S COVID-19 vaccine or a placebo. The CDR3 loop is CAGRLAGGAEQYF. The CDR3 DNA reads TGTGCCGGAAGACTAGCGGGAGGGGCCGAGCAGTACTTC.